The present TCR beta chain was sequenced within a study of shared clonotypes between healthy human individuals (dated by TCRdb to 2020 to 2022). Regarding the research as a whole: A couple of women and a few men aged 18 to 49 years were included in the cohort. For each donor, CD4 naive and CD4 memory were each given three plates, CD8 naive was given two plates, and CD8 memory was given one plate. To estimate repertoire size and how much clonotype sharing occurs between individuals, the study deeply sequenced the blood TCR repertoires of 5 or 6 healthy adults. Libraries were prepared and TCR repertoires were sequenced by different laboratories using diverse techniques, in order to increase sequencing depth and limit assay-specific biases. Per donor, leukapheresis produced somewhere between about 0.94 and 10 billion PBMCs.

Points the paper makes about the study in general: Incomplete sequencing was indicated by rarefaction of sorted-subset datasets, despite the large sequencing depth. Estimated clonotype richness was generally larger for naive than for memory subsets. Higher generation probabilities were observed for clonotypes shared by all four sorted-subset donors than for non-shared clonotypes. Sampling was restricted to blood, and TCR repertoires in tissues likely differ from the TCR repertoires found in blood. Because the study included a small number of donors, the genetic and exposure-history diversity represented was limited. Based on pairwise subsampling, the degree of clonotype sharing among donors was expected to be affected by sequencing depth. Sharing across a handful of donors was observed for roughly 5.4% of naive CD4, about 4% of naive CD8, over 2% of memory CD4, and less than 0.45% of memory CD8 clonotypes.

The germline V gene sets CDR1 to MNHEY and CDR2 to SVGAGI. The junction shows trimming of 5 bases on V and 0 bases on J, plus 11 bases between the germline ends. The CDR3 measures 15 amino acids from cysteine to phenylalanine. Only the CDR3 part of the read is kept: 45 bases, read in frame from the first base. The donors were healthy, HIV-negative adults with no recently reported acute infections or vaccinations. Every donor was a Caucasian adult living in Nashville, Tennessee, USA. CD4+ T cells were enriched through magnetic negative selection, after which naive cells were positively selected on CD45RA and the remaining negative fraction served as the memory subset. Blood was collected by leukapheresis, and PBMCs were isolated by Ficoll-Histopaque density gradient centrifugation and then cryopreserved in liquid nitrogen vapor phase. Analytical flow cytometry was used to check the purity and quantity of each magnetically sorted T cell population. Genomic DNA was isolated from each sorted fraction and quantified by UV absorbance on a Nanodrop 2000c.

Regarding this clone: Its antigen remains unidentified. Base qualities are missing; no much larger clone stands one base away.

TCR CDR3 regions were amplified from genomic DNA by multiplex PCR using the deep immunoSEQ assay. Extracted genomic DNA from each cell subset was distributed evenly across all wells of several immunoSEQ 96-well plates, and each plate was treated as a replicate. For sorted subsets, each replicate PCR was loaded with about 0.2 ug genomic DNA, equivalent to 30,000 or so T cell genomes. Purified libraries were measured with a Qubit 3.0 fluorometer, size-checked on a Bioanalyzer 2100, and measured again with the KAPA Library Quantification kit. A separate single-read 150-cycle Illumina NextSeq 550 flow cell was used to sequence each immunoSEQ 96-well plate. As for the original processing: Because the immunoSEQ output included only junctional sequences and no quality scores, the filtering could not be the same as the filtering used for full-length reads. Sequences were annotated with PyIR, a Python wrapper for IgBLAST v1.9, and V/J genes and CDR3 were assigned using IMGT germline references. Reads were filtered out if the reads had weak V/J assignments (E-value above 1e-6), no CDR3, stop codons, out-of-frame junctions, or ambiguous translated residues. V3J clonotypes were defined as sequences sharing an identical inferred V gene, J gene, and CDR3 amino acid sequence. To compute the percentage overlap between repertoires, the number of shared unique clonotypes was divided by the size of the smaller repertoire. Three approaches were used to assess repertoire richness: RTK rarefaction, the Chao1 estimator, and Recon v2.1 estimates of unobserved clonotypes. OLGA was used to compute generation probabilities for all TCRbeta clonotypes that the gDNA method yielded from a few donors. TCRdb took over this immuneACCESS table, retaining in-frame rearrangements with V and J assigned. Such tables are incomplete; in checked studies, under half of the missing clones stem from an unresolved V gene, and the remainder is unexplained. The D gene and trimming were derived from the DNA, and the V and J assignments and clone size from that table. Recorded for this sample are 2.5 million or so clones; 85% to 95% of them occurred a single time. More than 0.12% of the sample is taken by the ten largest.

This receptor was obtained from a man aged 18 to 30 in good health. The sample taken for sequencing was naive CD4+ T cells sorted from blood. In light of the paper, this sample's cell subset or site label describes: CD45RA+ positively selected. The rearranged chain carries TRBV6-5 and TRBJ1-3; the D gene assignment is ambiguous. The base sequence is TGTGCCAGCAGTACACAGCGTCTCTCTGGAAACACCATATATTTT. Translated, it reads CASSTQRLSGNTIYF.